The 5 T cell receptor beta chains in this list originate from one sample, sequenced in a study of blood T cell repertoires in COVID-19. Clones were sequenced by immunoSEQ multiplex PCR, and TCRdb holds only the in-frame ones, with some missing. The table lists about 130,000 clones, about four fifths of them singletons. Specimen: peripheral blood. The source is a man aged 40-49 years with active or convalescent COVID-19.

V gene TRBV3-1 (or the pseudogene TRBV3-2) combines with J gene TRBJ2-5; a possible D gene is TRBD2 (6 bases). The CDR3 consists of 14 residues. CDR1 and CDR2 from the germline V gene are LGHDT and YNNKEL (reference sequence). V shed 4 bases and J shed 5 bases, with 14 bases lying between them. CDR3 sequence (DNA): TGTGCCAGCAGCCCCCCGACTAGACGGGAGACCCAGTACTTC. Translated: CASSPPTRRETQYF.

This clone was observed once. The chain is built from TRBV4-1 and TRBJ2-2, with no clear D. Deletions cut 0 bases from V and 0 bases from J, with 5 bases between. Germline-derived CDR1 and CDR2 are MGHRA and YSYEKL. CDR3 size: 15 residues. The CDR3 loop is CASSQDRTNTGELFF. In DNA form, the CDR3 reads TGCGCCAGCAGCCAAGACAGGACGAACACCGGGGAGCTGTTTTTT.

CDR3 loop: CASSQEGTGRTGELFF. CDR3 in DNA: TGTGCCAGCAGCCAAGAGGGGACAGGGCGAACCGGGGAGCTGTTTTTT. The gene calls are TRBV3-1 (or the pseudogene TRBV3-2) and TRBJ2-2; 9 bases line up with TRBD1. This CDR3 is built from 16 residues. CDR1 is LGHDT, CDR2 YNNKEL, per germline (reference sequence). With V trimmed by 0 bases and J by 5 bases, 4 bases remained unmatched.

The rearrangement joins TRBV15 to TRBJ2-5; 7 bases align to TRBD1. This CDR3 contains 15 residues. Trimming removed 3 bases from V and 5 bases from J; junction bases left unmatched: 9. Germline CDR1 reads LNHNV; CDR2 reads YYDKDF (reference sequence). CDR3 nucleotide sequence: TGTGCCACCAGCAGCCAAAGACAGGGCTGGGAGACCCAGTACTTC. It encodes CATSSQRQGWETQYF. Supplemented by reference TRBV15 and TRBJ2-5, the full variable domain reads DAMVIQNPRYQVTQFGKPVTLSCSQTLNHNVMYWYQQKSSQAPKLLFHYYDKDFNNEADTPDNFQSRRPNTSFCFLDIRSPGLGDTAMYLCATSSQRQGWETQYFGPGTRLLVL.

V usage is TRBV18 and J usage is TRBJ1-1; 8 bases are shared with TRBD1. This CDR3 has 15 amino acids. Germline CDR1 KGHSH, CDR2 LQKENI. V lost 5 bases, J lost 1 base, and 6 bases stayed unmatched. The CDR3 DNA reads TGTGCCAGCTCAATAAGCGGGACAGGGAACACTGAAGCTTTCTTT. This codes for CASSISGTGNTEAFF.